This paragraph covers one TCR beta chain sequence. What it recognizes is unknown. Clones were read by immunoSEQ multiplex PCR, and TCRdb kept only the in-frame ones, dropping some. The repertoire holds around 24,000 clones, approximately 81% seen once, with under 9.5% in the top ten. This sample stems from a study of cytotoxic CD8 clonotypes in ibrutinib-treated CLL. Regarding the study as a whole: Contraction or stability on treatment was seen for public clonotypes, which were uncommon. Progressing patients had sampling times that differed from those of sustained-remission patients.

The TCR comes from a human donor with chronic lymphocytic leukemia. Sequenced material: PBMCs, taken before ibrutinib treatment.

Here the CDR3 DNA reads TGTGCCAGCAGTAAGGACAGGGTCGGGGAAAAACTGTTTTTT. Encoded protein: CASSKDRVGEKLFF. The chain employs TRBV6-1 and TRBJ1-4, with 8 bases identical to TRBD1. Germline assignment: CDR1 MNHNS and CDR2 SASEGT. The ends lost 5 bases at V and 8 bases at J; junction bases unmatched: 7. CDR3 length: 14 amino acids.